This T cell receptor (beta chain) was recovered during a study of cytomegalovirus exposure and HLA in healthy donors. Overall study findings and caveats: In presence/absence analyses, roughly uniform sequencing depth across donors was assumed. The authors judged a highly shared variant cluster likely a sequencing artifact.

Concerning this clone itself: Its antigen is currently unknown.

PCR primers comprised 60 Vbeta and 13 Jbeta primers. TCRdb's table, derived via immunoSEQ multiplex PCR, lists solely in-frame clones and lacks some. The sample spans roughly 76,000 clones; the ten largest clones claim roughly 2.4%. The V gene end was trimmed by 2 bases and the J gene end by 8 bases; junction bases not matched to a gene: 11. The germline V gene encodes CDR1 MNHEY and CDR2 SVGAGI. The CDR3 extends over 15 amino acids. The receptor's source is a female donor in good health and CMV-seropositive. Specimen: PBMCs. The V gene is TRBV6-5, the J gene TRBJ2-7; 8 bases line up with TRBD2. CDR3 protein: CASSYEVASGYQQYF. Written as DNA, the CDR3 is TGTGCCAGCAGTTACGAAGTCGCTAGCGGGTACCAGCAGTACTTC.